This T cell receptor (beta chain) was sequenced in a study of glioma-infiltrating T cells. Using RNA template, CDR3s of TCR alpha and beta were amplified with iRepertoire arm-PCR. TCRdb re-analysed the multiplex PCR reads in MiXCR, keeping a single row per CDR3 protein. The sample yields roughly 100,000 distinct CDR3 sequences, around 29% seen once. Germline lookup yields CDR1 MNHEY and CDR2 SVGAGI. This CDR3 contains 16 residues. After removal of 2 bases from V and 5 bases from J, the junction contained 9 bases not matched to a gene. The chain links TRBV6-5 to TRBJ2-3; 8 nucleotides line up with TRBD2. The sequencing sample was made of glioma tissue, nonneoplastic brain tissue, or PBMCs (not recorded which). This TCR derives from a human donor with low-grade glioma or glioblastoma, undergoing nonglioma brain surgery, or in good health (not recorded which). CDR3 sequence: CASSYTPSGGKDTQYF. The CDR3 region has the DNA TGTGCCAGCAGTTACACGCCAAGCGGGGGAAAAGATACGCAGTATTTT.